This T cell receptor (beta chain) was observed in a study of blood T cell repertoires in COVID-19. Data came from immunoSEQ multiplex PCR; TCRdb stores just in-frame clones and leaves some out. Of a few hundred thousand clones in the sample, around 82% are singletons; the top ten hold around 3.7%. This sequence originates from a man between 50 and 59 years old who had recovered from COVID-19. The sequenced material came from PBMCs or T cells enriched from blood (not recorded which).

CDR3 residues: CASSYPGGYNEQFF. CDR3 sequence (DNA): TGTGCCAGCAGTTACCCAGGGGGCTACAATGAGCAGTTCTTC. The V and J genes are TRBV6-2 or TRBV6-3 and TRBJ2-1; 7 bases match TRBD1. The junction had 1 base not matched to a gene; V was cut back by 2 bases and J by 3 bases. Germline V gene data show CDR1 as MNHEY and CDR2 as SVGEGT. CDR3 length: 14 residues.